The sequence of this T cell receptor beta chain was determined in a study of identifying expanded T cells in peripheral blood. The CDR3 is 15 amino acids. V lost 5 bases to trimming and J lost 7 bases, with 20 bases between them. Germline V gives CDR1 SGHTA, CDR2 FQGNSA. In the case of this clone: The antigen remains undetermined.

Profiling relied on immunoSEQ multiplex PCR, and the TCRdb table lists in-frame clones only, not all of them. Of approximately 85,000 clones listed, more than 75% are singletons. Study outcomes and limitations: Roughly 1.2 clones differed between technical replicates, versus approximately 17 and 20 over time.

The receptor was derived from a person aged 18 to 75 in good health. V gene TRBV7-2 combines with J gene TRBJ1-2, with a tentative D call TRBD1 (6 bases). Sequenced sample: blood. The DNA for the CDR3 is TGTGCCAGCAGCCGCGAGGAACAGGGTTGGGCTGGCTACACCTTC. Amino acids: CASSREEQGWAGYTF.